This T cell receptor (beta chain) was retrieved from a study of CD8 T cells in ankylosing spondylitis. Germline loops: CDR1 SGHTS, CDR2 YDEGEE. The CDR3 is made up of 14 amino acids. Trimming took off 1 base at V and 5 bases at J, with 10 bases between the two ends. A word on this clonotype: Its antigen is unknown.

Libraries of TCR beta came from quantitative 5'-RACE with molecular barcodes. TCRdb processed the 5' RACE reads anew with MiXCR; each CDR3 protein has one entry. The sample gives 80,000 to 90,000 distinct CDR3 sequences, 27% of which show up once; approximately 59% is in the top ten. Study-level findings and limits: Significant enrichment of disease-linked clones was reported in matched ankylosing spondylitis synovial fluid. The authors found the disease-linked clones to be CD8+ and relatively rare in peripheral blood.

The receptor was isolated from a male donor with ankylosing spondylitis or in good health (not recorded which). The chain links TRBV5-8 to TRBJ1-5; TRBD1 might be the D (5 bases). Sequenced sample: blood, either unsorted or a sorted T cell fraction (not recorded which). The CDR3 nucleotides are TGTGCCAGCAGCTTGCGCCAGGGATATCAGCCCCAGCATTTT. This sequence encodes CASSLRQGYQPQHF.